The present T cell receptor beta chain was sequenced within a study of blood T cells in healthy people across ages. Study at large: Template switching picked up about one barcoded beta molecule for each two T cells.

As to this clonotype: The antigen is undetermined. A much larger clone differs by one base, so this may be a read error.

Through a sample-barcoded 5' primer and a J-beta primer mix, a second PCR was run for roughly 6 to 11 cycles. All samples yielded 3 million or more CDR3-containing paired-end reads. TCRdb processed the 5' RACE reads anew with MiXCR; each CDR3 protein has one entry. The sample has 1.5 million to 2 million distinct CDR3 sequences, roughly 27% seen once. Notes on the study in general: Changes in expanded clonotypes were possibly confounded, as the CMV status of donors was unknown. The long-lived group displayed more naive CD4+ cells, plus higher diversity, than the aged donors did.

The TCR originated in a woman between 25 and 40 years old in good health. The sample comprised blood.

The CDR3 loop reads CSVEGRRRRGYGYTF. In DNA, the CDR3 is TGCAGCGTTGAAGGGCGGAGGAGGCGCGGTTATGGCTACACCTTC. The chain carries TRBV29-1 and TRBJ1-2; D not resolved. This CDR3 contains 15 residues. Germline V CDR1 and CDR2: SQVTM, ANQGSEA. Trimming removed 1 base from V and 5 bases from J, with 17 bases in between.